This passage covers 16 T cell receptor beta chains from one sample sequenced in a study of T cell responses to AZD1222 COVID-19 vaccine. Sequenced by immunoSEQ multiplex PCR; TCRdb stores in-frame clones only, minus some. The sample shows approximately 140,000 clones, 90% to 95% of them seen only once. Sequencing was performed on peripheral blood, taken 28 days after the second AZD1222 dose. These receptor sequences come from an adult who received the AZD1222 COVID-19 vaccine.

The chain combines TRBV5-4 with TRBJ2-1; D gene ambiguous. Between the trimmed V and J ends, which lost 4 bases and 5 bases, there was a span of 16 bases. This CDR3 comprises 15 residues. CDR1 is SGHNT and CDR2 is YYREEE in the germline V gene (reference sequence). CDR3 region: CASSPKAVSHNEQFF. DNA of the CDR3: TGTGCCAGCAGCCCCAAAGCCGTATCCCACAATGAGCAGTTCTTC.

The chain links TRBV7-9 to TRBJ2-5; D is possibly TRBD2 (6 bases). CDR3 length: 14 residues. The germline CDR1 and CDR2 sequences are SEHNR and FQNEAQ (reference sequence). V shed 6 bases and J shed 5 bases, with 16 bases lying between them. The CDR3 sequence: CASSRDSSRETQYF. CDR3 sequence (DNA): TGTGCCAGCAGTCGGGACTCCTCACGGGAGACCCAGTACTTC.

The J gene is TRBJ1-2, the V gene TRBV24-1; D is undetermined. The CDR3 has 14 residues. The germline V gene has CDR1 KGHDR and CDR2 SFDVKD. Trimming cost V 3 bases and J 2 bases, with 9 bases left between them. The CDR3 region has the DNA TGTGCCACCAGTGATCCGGGGAGGAACTATGGCTACACCTTC. It codes for CATSDPGRNYGYTF.

The rearrangement uses TRBV6-2 or TRBV6-3 and TRBJ2-2; the match to TRBD1 covers 7 bases. Per germline, CDR1 MNHEY and CDR2 SVGEGT. There are 18 residues in the CDR3. V was clipped by 2 bases and J by 0 bases; unmatched bases: 9. In nucleotides, the CDR3 is TGTGCCAGCAGTTACACCCGGGACAGCTACGCGAACACCGGGGAGCTGTTTTTT. This codes for CASSYTRDSYANTGELFF.

CDR3 loop: CASSDPPRDGTNTGELFF. CDR3 DNA sequence: TGCGCCAGCAGTGACCCCCCCAGGGACGGAACGAACACCGGGGAGCTGTTTTTT. This chain uses TRBV10-1 with TRBJ2-2; D assignment may be TRBD1 or TRBD2 (5 bases each). Between the trimmed V and J ends, which lost 3 bases and 0 bases, there was a span of 17 bases. The germline V gene encodes CDR1 WNHNN and CDR2 SYGVQD (reference sequence). The CDR3 runs 18 residues.

The chain recombines TRBV6-5 with TRBJ1-1; D ambiguous. The CDR3 runs 14 residues. V lost 6 bases and J 4 bases, leaving 15 bases between the germline ends. Germline loops: CDR1 MNHEY, CDR2 SVGAGI. CDR3 in DNA: TGTGCCAGCAGCCCCTCGTTTTGGGGCACTGAAGCTTTCTTT. Translation: CASSPSFWGTEAFF.

The chain joins TRBV7-9 to TRBJ1-6; 7 nucleotides align to TRBD1. The germline CDR1 and CDR2 sequences are SEHNR and FQNEAQ (reference sequence). This CDR3 is built from 15 residues. The ends lost 8 bases at V and 5 bases at J; junction bases unmatched: 9. The CDR3 spells CASVGPGTDNSPLHF. For the CDR3, the DNA is TGTGCCAGCGTGGGTCCCGGGACAGATAATTCACCCCTCCACTTT.

The gene calls are TRBV15 and TRBJ2-7; D is ambiguous. Per the germline V gene, CDR1 is LNHNV and CDR2 is YYDKDF (reference sequence). V was shortened by 0 bases and J by 3 bases, with 6 bases between the two germline ends. The CDR3 is 13 amino acids. CDR3 sequence reads: CATSRDFSYEQYF. CDR3 coding DNA: TGTGCCACCAGCAGAGATTTCAGCTACGAGCAGTACTTC.

The rearrangement uses TRBV7-9 and TRBJ2-2; 9 bases fit TRBD1. Germline V gene sequence: CDR1 SEHNR, CDR2 FQNEAQ (reference sequence). The CDR3 loop spans 16 amino acids. J was trimmed by 5 bases and V by 3 bases; bases with no gene match: 7. The CDR3 DNA follows: TGTGCCAGCAGCTTGGGGACAGGGAGGGGAACCGGGGAGCTGTTTTTT. It yields the protein CASSLGTGRGTGELFF. The whole variable domain, remainder taken from reference TRBV7-9 and TRBJ2-2, is DTGVSQNPRHKITKRGQNVTFRCDPISEHNRLYWYRQTLGQGPEFLTYFQNEAQLEKSRLLSDRFSAERPKGSFSTLEIQRTEQGDSAMYLCASSLGTGRGTGELFFGEGSRLTVL.

V usage is TRBV5-1 and J usage is TRBJ2-1; D possibly matches TRBD1 or TRBD2 (5 bases each). Germline assignment: CDR1 SGHRS and CDR2 YFSETQ. The CDR3 length is 15 residues. Trimming took off 0 bases at V and 4 bases at J, with 11 bases between the two ends. CDR3: CASSLAPGTYNEQFF. The CDR3 DNA sequence: TGCGCCAGCAGCTTGGCGCCAGGGACGTACAATGAGCAGTTCTTC. Full variable domain (rest looked up from reference TRBV5-1 and TRBJ2-1): KAGVTQTPRYLIKTRGQQVTLSCSPISGHRSVSWYQQTPGQGLQFLFEYFSETQRNKGNFPGRFSGRQFSNSRSEMNVSTLELGDSALYLCASSLAPGTYNEQFFGPGTRLTVL.

This chain links TRBV25-1 with TRBJ1-6; TRBD1 is a possible D gene (5 bases). The V gene's germline CDR1 is MGHDK and CDR2 SYGVNS. CDR3 length: 15 residues. V lost 3 bases to trimming and J lost 12 bases, with 18 bases between them. In nucleotides, the CDR3 is TGTGCCAGCAGTGACGACAGTAGTATCCCCCAACCCCTCCACTTT. Translation: CASSDDSSIPQPLHF.

V is TRBV5-1 and J is TRBJ1-1; no firm D call. The CDR3 covers 15 residues. The ends were cut back, 0 bases at V and 11 bases at J, with 20 bases in the middle. The germline V gene has CDR1 SGHRS and CDR2 YFSETQ. CDR3 sequence reads: CASSLGADNDLEAFF. In DNA form, the CDR3 reads TGCGCCAGCAGCTTGGGTGCAGACAACGACCTAGAGGCTTTCTTT.

This clone was counted a single time. This chain links TRBV10-3 with TRBJ2-7; 7 bases line up with TRBD1. Germline V CDR1 and CDR2: ENHRY, SYGVKD. Unmatched junction bases numbered 6, after V lost 1 base and J lost 3 bases. The CDR3 runs to 15 residues. The CDR3 DNA reads as TGTGCCATCAGTGAGTTCGGGACAGAGAACTACGAGCAGTACTTC. Translating it yields CAISEFGTENYEQYF.

This clone has more than one count but fewer than ten. This chain connects TRBV5-4 to TRBJ2-3, with D perhaps being TRBD1 or TRBD2 (6 bases each). V was cut by 2 bases and J by 2 bases, with 15 bases left in between. This CDR3 contains 16 residues. Germline loops: CDR1 SGHNT, CDR2 YYREEE (reference sequence). CDR3 nucleotide sequence: TGTGCCAGCAGCTTTCAAAGGGGGGCGATCACAGATACGCAGTATTTT. It translates to CASSFQRGAITDTQYF. Full variable domain (remainder filled in from reference TRBV5-4 and TRBJ2-3): ETGVTQSPTHLIKTRGQQVTLRCSSQSGHNTVSWYQQALGQGPQFIFQYYREEENGRGNFPPRFSGLQFPNYSSELNVNALELDDSALYLCASSFQRGAITDTQYFGPGTRLTVL.

The chain combines TRBV2 with TRBJ1-2, with D possibly being TRBD1 (5 bases). The CDR3 runs to 14 residues. V lost 1 base to trimming and J lost 3 bases, with 9 bases between them. Germline-derived CDR1 and CDR2 are SNHLY and FYNNEI. CDR3 nucleotides: TGTGCCAGCAGTGAAGATGGGACGTACTATGGCTACACCTTC. Translation gives CASSEDGTYYGYTF.

The rearrangement joins TRBV3-1 (or the pseudogene TRBV3-2) to TRBJ1-3, with no clear D. The V gene's germline CDR1 is LGHDT and CDR2 YNNKEL (reference sequence). The CDR3 is 15 amino acids. The V and J ends lost 5 bases and 0 bases respectively, with 11 bases between them. CDR3 bases: TGTGCCAGCAGCTACTTAGCACTCTCTGGAAACACCATATATTTT. Amino acid sequence: CASSYLALSGNTIYF.